This is a list of T cell receptor beta chains from one sample in a study of graft-versus-host responses after intestinal transplantation. Repertoires were generated with immunoSEQ multiplex PCR, while TCRdb's copy carries only in-frame clones and drops some. This table has some 120,000 clones, around 92% appearing once. Their specific antigens are unknown. The sample was unstimulated CD8+ T cells sorted from spleen or lymph node cells, taken before transplant. These receptors all come from a human donor who was the organ donor for an intestinal transplant. The conserved cysteine and the conserved F or W are not part of the CDR3 here.

v_gene: TRBV30; j_gene: TRBJ1-1; CDR3aa: AWSVSLNTEAF
v_gene: TRBV27; j_gene: TRBJ2-7; CDR3aa: ASRPGQSSYEQY
v_gene: TRBV27; j_gene: TRBJ2-2; CDR3aa: ASSYSTVGELF
v_gene: TRBV11-3; j_gene: TRBJ2-2; CDR3aa: ASSDTGVDTGELF
v_gene: TRBV5-1; j_gene: TRBJ2-3; CDR3aa: ASSLEAGTDTQY
v_gene: TRBV9; j_gene: TRBJ2-3; CDR3aa: ASSAGIVLLTDTQY
v_gene: TRBV29-1; j_gene: TRBJ2-1; CDR3aa: SVDGAPGFGEQF
v_gene: TRBV5-6; j_gene: TRBJ2-3; CDR3aa: ASSQDLTDTQY
v_gene: TRBV6-1; j_gene: TRBJ1-2; CDR3aa: ASSQYRGNYGYT
v_gene: TRBV6-5; j_gene: TRBJ1-6; CDR3aa: ASSSHPTGYNSPLH